The rows below give T cell receptor beta chains drawn from one sample of a study of blood T cell repertoires in COVID-19. Generated by immunoSEQ multiplex PCR, the TCRdb table keeps only in-frame clones and is missing some. The sample includes about 140,000 clones, 76% seen only once; the top ten take roughly 4.7%. Sample: peripheral blood. The receptors here all came from a woman at least 80 years old with active or convalescent COVID-19. CDR3s include the opening cysteine and the closing phenylalanine or tryptophan. Fields, in order: J gene, D gene, V gene, clone size, CDR3 DNA, CDR3 protein. D genes are given only for firm matches. Size is omitted from some rows. Given values are once, few, many or a class for expanded clones.

J gene: TRBJ2-7; D gene: .; V gene: TRBV6-1; clone size: .; CDR3 DNA: TGTGCCAGCAGTGAAGCCTGGGGGCAGGCCTACGAGCAGTACTTC; CDR3 protein: CASSEAWGQAYEQYF
J gene: TRBJ1-3; D gene: .; V gene: TRBV2; clone size: many; CDR3 DNA: TGTGCCAGCACGAAGGGAGGAGGAAACACCATATATTTT; CDR3 protein: CASTKGGGNTIYF
J gene: TRBJ1-1; D gene: .; V gene: TRBV5-5; clone size: few; CDR3 DNA: TGTGCCAGCAGCTTGAGTAACAGACGAATCGGCACTGAAGCTTTCTTT; CDR3 protein: CASSLSNRRIGTEAFF
J gene: TRBJ2-3; D gene: TRBD2; V gene: TRBV2; clone size: .; CDR3 DNA: TGTGCCAGCACCGAGACTAGCGGGCGGACAGATACGCAGTATTTT; CDR3 protein: CASTETSGRTDTQYF
J gene: TRBJ1-2; D gene: TRBD1; V gene: TRBV4-3; clone size: .; CDR3 DNA: TGCGCCAGCAGCCAAGGGACAGGGGTGTTGGGCTACACCTTC; CDR3 protein: CASSQGTGVLGYTF
J gene: TRBJ2-5; D gene: .; V gene: TRBV29-1; clone size: once; CDR3 DNA: TGCAGCGTTCGGTCGCTCGCCCTACAAGAGACCCAGTACTTC; CDR3 protein: CSVRSLALQETQYF
J gene: TRBJ2-1; D gene: .; V gene: TRBV4-1; clone size: few; CDR3 DNA: TGCGCCAGCAGCCAAGCCCACGACTGGAACTACAATGAGCAGTTCTTC; CDR3 protein: CASSQAHDWNYNEQFF
J gene: TRBJ2-3; D gene: TRBD2; V gene: TRBV4-1; clone size: .; CDR3 DNA: TGCGCCAGCAGCCAAGACAGCGGGGGACAAGATACGCAGTATTTT; CDR3 protein: CASSQDSGGQDTQYF
J gene: TRBJ2-7; D gene: .; V gene: TRBV7-8; clone size: .; CDR3 DNA: TGTGCCAGCAGCCCCCGAGGGCAATCGAGCTCCTACGAGCAGTACTTC; CDR3 protein: CASSPRGQSSSYEQYF
J gene: TRBJ1-1; D gene: TRBD1; V gene: TRBV19; clone size: .; CDR3 DNA: TGTGCCAGTAGTATAGGCCAGACAGGGCCCCACACTGAAGCTTTCTTT; CDR3 protein: CASSIGQTGPHTEAFF
J gene: TRBJ1-3; D gene: .; V gene: TRBV5-1; clone size: .; CDR3 DNA: TGCGCCAGCAGGCAGGTAGTCGAAAACACCATATATTTT; CDR3 protein: CASRQVVENTIYF
J gene: TRBJ2-2; D gene: TRBD1; V gene: TRBV5-1; clone size: .; CDR3 DNA: TGCGCCAGCCGGCAGAGACAGGGGAATTCTTTAACCGGGGAGCTGTTTTTT; CDR3 protein: CASRQRQGNSLTGELFF
J gene: TRBJ2-2; D gene: .; V gene: TRBV19; clone size: few; CDR3 DNA: TGTGCCAGTAGCCAAGATTCCGGAGCCGGGGAGCTGTTTTTT; CDR3 protein: CASSQDSGAGELFF
J gene: TRBJ2-7; D gene: TRBD2; V gene: TRBV5-8; clone size: .; CDR3 DNA: TGTGCCAGCAGCTTGGTCAGTGTGCGGGGGGCGAGCGAGCAGTACTTC; CDR3 protein: CASSLVSVRGASEQYF
J gene: TRBJ2-1; D gene: TRBD2; V gene: TRBV5-1; clone size: once; CDR3 DNA: TGCGCCAGCAGCTTGGGTCCCGGGACTAGCGGGGGGGCCAATGAGCAGTTCTTC; CDR3 protein: CASSLGPGTSGGANEQFF
J gene: TRBJ2-7; D gene: .; V gene: TRBV10-3; clone size: once; CDR3 DNA: TGTGCCATCAGCCGCTTGGATAGCGGAGGTAGAGGCGACGAGCAGTACTTC; CDR3 protein: CAISRLDSGGRGDEQYF
J gene: TRBJ2-5; D gene: TRBD2; V gene: TRBV7-6; clone size: once; CDR3 DNA: TGTGCCAGCAGCTTAGGTGTCCTAGCGGGTGGGCAAGAGACCCAGTACTTC; CDR3 protein: CASSLGVLAGGQETQYF
J gene: TRBJ2-5; D gene: TRBD1; V gene: TRBV3-1/TRBV3-2; clone size: .; CDR3 DNA: TGTGCCAGCAGCCAAGATATAAGGACAGGGGATGGAGTGACCCAGTACTTC; CDR3 protein: CASSQDIRTGDGVTQYF
J gene: TRBJ2-5; D gene: TRBD1; V gene: TRBV6-1; clone size: .; CDR3 DNA: TGTGCCAGCAGTGAATTGGACAGGGTTATCGAGACCCAGTACTTC; CDR3 protein: CASSELDRVIETQYF
J gene: TRBJ1-6; D gene: TRBD1; V gene: TRBV4-2; clone size: .; CDR3 DNA: TGTGCCAGCAGCCAAGATCGCAACAGGGGTATGGTACCCCTCCACTTT; CDR3 protein: CASSQDRNRGMVPLHF
J gene: TRBJ2-5; D gene: .; V gene: TRBV19; clone size: once; CDR3 DNA: TGTGCCAGTAGTACACAACCACTAGCTTTGGGTCAAGAGACCCAGTACTTC; CDR3 protein: CASSTQPLALGQETQYF
J gene: TRBJ1-1; D gene: .; V gene: TRBV2; clone size: .; CDR3 DNA: TGTGCCAGCAGAATCGGGGGGCGGGTAACTGAAGCTTTCTTT; CDR3 protein: CASRIGGRVTEAFF
J gene: TRBJ1-2; D gene: .; V gene: TRBV30; clone size: .; CDR3 DNA: TGTGCCTGGAGTGGGGGGCAGGGCATTGGCTACACCTTC; CDR3 protein: CAWSGGQGIGYTF
J gene: TRBJ2-2; D gene: .; V gene: TRBV5-1; clone size: .; CDR3 DNA: TGCGCCAGCAGCCCACGGGGTGTGACCGGGGAGCTGTTTTTT; CDR3 protein: CASSPRGVTGELFF
J gene: TRBJ1-1; D gene: TRBD1; V gene: TRBV19; clone size: .; CDR3 DNA: TGTGCCAGTCGCGCCCAGGGGGAAGGGAGCACTGAAGCTTTCTTT; CDR3 protein: CASRAQGEGSTEAFF